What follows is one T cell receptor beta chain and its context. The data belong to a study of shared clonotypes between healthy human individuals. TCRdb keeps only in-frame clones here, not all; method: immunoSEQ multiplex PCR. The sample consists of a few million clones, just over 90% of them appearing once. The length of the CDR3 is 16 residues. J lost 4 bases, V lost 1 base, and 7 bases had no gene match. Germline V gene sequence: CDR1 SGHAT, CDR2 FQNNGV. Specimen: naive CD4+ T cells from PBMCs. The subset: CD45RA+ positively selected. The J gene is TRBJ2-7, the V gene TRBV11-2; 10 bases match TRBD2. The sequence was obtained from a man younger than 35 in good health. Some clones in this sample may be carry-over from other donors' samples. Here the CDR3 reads CASSLVASGSIYEQYF. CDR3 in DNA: TGTGCCAGCAGCTTAGTGGCTAGCGGGAGTATATACGAGCAGTACTTC.